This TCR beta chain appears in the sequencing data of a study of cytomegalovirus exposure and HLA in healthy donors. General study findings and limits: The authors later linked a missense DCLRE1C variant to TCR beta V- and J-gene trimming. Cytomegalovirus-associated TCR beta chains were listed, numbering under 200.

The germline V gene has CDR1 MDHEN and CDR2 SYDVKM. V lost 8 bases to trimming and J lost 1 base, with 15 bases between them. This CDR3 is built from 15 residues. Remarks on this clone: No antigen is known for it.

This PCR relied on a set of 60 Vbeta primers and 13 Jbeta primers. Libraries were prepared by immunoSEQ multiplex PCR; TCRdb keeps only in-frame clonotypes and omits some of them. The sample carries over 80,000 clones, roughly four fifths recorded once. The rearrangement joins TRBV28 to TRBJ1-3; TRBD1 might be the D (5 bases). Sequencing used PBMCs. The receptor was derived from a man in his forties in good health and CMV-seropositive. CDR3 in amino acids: CASGPGGISGNTIYF. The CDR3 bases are TGTGCCAGCGGACCCGGGGGGATTTCTGGAAACACCATATATTTT. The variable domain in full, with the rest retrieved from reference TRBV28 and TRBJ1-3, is DVKVTQSSRYLVKRTGEKVFLECVQDMDHENMFWYRQDPGLGLRLIYFSYDVKMKEKGDIPEGYSVSREKKERFSLILESASTNQTSMYLCASGPGGISGNTIYFGEGSWLTVV.